The T cell receptor beta chain under discussion was sequenced for a study of human T cells and chemical hapten exposure. Regarding the study as a whole: Patch test score was positively correlated with the counts of PT1 expanded TCRs.

TCRdb reanalysed the RACE reads using MiXCR and keeps one entry per CDR3 protein. The profile shows nearly 95,000 distinct CDR3 sequences, more than 9.5% of them singletons. Trimming removed 1 base from V and 2 bases from J, with 13 bases in between. The CDR3 covers 16 residues. Per the germline V gene, CDR1 is SGHAT and CDR2 is FQNNGV. Remarks on this clonotype: Its antigen is currently unknown.

Described time point: patch test 2, 6 weeks after DPC sensitization. This sample's treatment: therapeutic diphenylcyclopropenone sensitization with weekly scalp DPC. Sequencing used whole blood, obtained in connection with sensitization to the hapten diphenylcyclopropenone (DPC). This TCR came from a man aged 35 to 55 with alopecia areata. Some clones in this sample may be carry-over from other donors' samples. The chain has TRBV11-2 and TRBJ2-3; D ambiguous. CDR3 amino acids: CASSLVSRGTTDTQYF. CDR3 DNA: TGTGCCAGCAGCTTAGTCAGCCGAGGAACCACAGATACGCAGTATTTT.